Below are 7 T cell receptor beta chains sequenced from a single sample in a study of T cell responses to AZD1222 COVID-19 vaccine. Libraries were prepared by immunoSEQ multiplex PCR; TCRdb keeps only in-frame clonotypes and omits some of them. The table has roughly 130,000 clones, 91% seen once. The sequences come from peripheral blood, collected on day 0 of AZD1222 vaccination. These receptors all stem from an adult in good health.

V and J are TRBV5-5 and TRBJ1-2; D possibly corresponds to TRBD1 (6 bases). The ends were cut back, 4 bases at V and 5 bases at J, with 12 bases in the middle. The CDR3 length is 13 residues. Per germline, CDR1 SGHKS and CDR2 YYEKEE (reference sequence). CDR3 sequence reads: CASSEDRPYGYTF. As DNA, the CDR3 is TGTGCCAGCAGCGAGGACAGACCGTATGGCTACACCTTC.

The chain has TRBV10-3 and TRBJ1-2; the match to TRBD1 covers 7 bases. The CDR3 length is 16 residues. J lost 4 bases, V lost 3 bases, and 11 bases had no gene match. In germline, CDR1 is ENHRY, CDR2 SYGVKD. The CDR3 coding sequence is TGTGCCATCAGTGAACTATCTCCCGGGACAGCCTATGGCTACACCTTC. It codes for CAISELSPGTAYGYTF.

This chain links TRBV9 with TRBJ1-2; D unresolved. V lost 5 bases and J lost 4, with 6 bases in between. The CDR3 runs 11 residues. CDR1 is SGDLS and CDR2 is YYNGEE in the germline V gene. The CDR3 sequence: CASRGSYGYTF. DNA of the CDR3: TGTGCCAGCAGGGGTTCCTATGGCTACACCTTC.

The chain combines TRBV27 with TRBJ1-2; 8 nucleotides match TRBD1. The CDR3 sequence is 15 residues long. Germline lookup yields CDR1 MNHEY and CDR2 SMNVEV (reference sequence). Unmatched junction bases numbered 4, after V lost 3 bases and J lost 1 base. The CDR3 DNA follows: TGTGCCAGCAGTTTTTGGACAGGGCGTAACTATGGCTACACCTTC. The encoded protein is CASSFWTGRNYGYTF.

The chain employs TRBV30 and TRBJ1-1; D not resolved. V lost 2 bases and J 1 base, leaving 5 bases between the germline ends. Germline CDR1 reads GTSNPN; CDR2 reads SVGIG (reference sequence). This CDR3 has 12 residues. Written as DNA, the CDR3 is TGTGCCTGGAGTAAGCAGAACACTGAAGCTTTCTTT. Its protein is CAWSKQNTEAFF.

This clone was recorded only once. The rearrangement uses TRBV6-5 and TRBJ1-5; possibly TRBD1 for D (5 bases). This CDR3 has 12 residues. V shed 8 bases and J shed 5 bases, with 10 bases lying between them. Germline V gene data show CDR1 as MNHEY and CDR2 as SVGAGI. The CDR3 nucleotides are TGTGCCAGCGCGAGGGGCGATCAGCCCCAGCATTTT. This translates into CASARGDQPQHF.

The rearrangement links TRBV29-1 to TRBJ1-2; TRBD1 is a possible D gene (5 bases). Looked up from germline, CDR1 is SQVTM and CDR2 is ANQGSEA. Trimming pared 3 bases from V and 6 bases from J, leaving 14 bases between. This CDR3 contains 13 residues. The CDR3 is CSVEDAGLNGYTF. CDR3 DNA: TGCAGCGTTGAGGATGCAGGGTTAAATGGCTACACCTTC. Looking up the rest from reference TRBV29-1 and TRBJ1-2 gives the full variable domain: SAVISQKPSRDICQRGTSLTIQCQVDSQVTMMFWYRQQPGQSLTLIATANQGSEATYESGFVIDKFPISRPNLTFSTLTVSNMSPEDSSIYLCSVEDAGLNGYTFGSGTRLTVV.